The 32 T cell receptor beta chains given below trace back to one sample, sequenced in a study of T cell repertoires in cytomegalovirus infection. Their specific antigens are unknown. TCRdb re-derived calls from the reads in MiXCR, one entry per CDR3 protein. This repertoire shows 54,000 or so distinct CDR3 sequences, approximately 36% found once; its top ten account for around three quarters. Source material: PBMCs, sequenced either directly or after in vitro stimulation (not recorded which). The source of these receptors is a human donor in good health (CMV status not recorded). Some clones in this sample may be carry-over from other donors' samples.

The CDR3 DNA reads as TGTGCCACCACTCTACAGGGAAGGAATCAGCCCCAGCATTTT. Translation: CATTLQGRNQPQHF. The chain is built from TRBV24-1 and TRBJ1-5; possibly TRBD1 for D (6 bases). Germline CDR1 is KGHDR and CDR2 is SFDVKD. Trimming removed 8 bases from V and 4 bases from J, with 14 bases in between. This CDR3 comprises 14 residues.

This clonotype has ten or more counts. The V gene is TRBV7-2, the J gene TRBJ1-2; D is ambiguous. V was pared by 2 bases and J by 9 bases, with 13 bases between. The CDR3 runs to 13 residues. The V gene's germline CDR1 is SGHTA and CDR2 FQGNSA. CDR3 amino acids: CASSLFGETSYTF. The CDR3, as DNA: TGTGCCAGCAGCTTATTTGGGGAAACAAGCTACACCTTC.

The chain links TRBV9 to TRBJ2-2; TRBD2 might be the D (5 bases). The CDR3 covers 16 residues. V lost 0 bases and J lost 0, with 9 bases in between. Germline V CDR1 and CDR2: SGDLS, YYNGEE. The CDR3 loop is CASSVGRVANTGELFF. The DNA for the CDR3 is TGTGCCAGCAGCGTAGGGCGGGTCGCGAACACCGGGGAGCTGTTTTTT.

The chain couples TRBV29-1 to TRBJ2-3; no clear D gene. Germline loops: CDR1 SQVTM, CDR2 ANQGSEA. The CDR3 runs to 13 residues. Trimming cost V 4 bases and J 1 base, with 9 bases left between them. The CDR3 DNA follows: TGCAGCGTTGGCCCCCGGGGCACAGATACGCAGTATTTT. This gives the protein CSVGPRGTDTQYF.

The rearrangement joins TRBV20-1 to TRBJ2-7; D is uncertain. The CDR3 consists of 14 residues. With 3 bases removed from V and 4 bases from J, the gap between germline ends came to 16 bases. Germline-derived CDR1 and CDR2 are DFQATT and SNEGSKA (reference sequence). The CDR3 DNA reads TGCAGTGCTAGTCTCACGGCCTTACCTTACGAGCAGTACTTC. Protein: CSASLTALPYEQYF.

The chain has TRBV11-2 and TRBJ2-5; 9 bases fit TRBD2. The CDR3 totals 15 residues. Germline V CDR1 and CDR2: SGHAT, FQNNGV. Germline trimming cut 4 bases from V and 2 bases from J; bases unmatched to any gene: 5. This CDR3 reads CASSSERGVQETQYF. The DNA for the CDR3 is TGTGCCAGCAGCTCCGAGCGGGGGGTACAAGAGACCCAGTACTTC.

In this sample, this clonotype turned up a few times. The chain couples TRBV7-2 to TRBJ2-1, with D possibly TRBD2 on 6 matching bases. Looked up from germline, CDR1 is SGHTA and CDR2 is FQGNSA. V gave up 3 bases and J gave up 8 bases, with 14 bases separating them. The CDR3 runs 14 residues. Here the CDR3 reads CASSLRAGLDEQFF. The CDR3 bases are TGTGCCAGCAGCTTGAGGGCGGGGTTGGATGAGCAGTTCTTC.

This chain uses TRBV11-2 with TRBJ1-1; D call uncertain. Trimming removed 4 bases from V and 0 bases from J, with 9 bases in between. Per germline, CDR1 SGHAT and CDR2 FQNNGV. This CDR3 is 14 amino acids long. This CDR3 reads CASSSLALNTEAFF. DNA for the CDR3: TGTGCCAGCAGCTCTTTGGCCCTGAACACTGAAGCTTTCTTT.

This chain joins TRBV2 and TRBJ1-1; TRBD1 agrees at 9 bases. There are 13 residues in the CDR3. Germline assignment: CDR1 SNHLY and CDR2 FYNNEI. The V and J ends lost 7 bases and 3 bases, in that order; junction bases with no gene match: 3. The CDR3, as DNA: TGTGCCAGCAAAAGGGACAGGGACACTGAAGCTTTCTTT. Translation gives CASKRDRDTEAFF.

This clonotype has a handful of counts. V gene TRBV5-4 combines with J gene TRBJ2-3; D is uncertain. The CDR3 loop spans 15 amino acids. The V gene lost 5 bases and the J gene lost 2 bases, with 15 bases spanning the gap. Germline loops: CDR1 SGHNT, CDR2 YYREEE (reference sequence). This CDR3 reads CASSLLGQITDTQYF. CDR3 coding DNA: TGTGCCAGCAGTCTGTTGGGCCAGATCACAGATACGCAGTATTTT.

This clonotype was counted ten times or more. DNA of the CDR3: TGTGCCAGCAGCTCGCATGGAGCGGGAGGGCCTGCCGGGGAGCTGTTTTTT. Protein product: CASSSHGAGGPAGELFF. The gene calls are TRBV7-2 and TRBJ2-2, with 10 bases fitting TRBD2. The CDR3 has 17 amino acids. In germline, CDR1 is SGHTA, CDR2 FQGNSA. The V gene end was trimmed by 4 bases and the J gene end by 6 bases; junction bases not matched to a gene: 11. The full variable domain, its missing parts supplied by reference TRBV7-2 and TRBJ2-2, is GAGVSQSPSNKVTEKGKDVELRCDPISGHTALYWYRQSLGQGLEFLIYFQGNSAPDKSGLPSDRFSAERTGGSVSTLTIQRTQQEDSAVYLCASSSHGAGGPAGELFFGEGSRLTVL.

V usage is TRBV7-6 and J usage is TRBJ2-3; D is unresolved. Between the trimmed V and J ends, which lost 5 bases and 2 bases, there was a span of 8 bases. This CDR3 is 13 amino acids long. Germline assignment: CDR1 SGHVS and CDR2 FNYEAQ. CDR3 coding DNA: TGTGCCAGCAGCCGCTACAACACAGATACGCAGTATTTT. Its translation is CASSRYNTDTQYF.

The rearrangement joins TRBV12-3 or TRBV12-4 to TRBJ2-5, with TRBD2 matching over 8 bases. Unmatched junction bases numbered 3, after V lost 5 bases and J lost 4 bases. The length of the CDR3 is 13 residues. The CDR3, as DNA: TGTGCCAGCAGTCTTAGCGGGGTAGAGACCCAGTACTTC. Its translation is CASSLSGVETQYF.

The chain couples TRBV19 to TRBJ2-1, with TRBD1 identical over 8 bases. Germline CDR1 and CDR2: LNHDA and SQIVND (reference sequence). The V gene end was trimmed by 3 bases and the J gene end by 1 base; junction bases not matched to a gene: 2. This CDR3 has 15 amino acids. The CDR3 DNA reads TGTGCCAGTAGTATTCGGACAGGGTCCTACAATGAGCAGTTCTTC. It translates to CASSIRTGSYNEQFF.

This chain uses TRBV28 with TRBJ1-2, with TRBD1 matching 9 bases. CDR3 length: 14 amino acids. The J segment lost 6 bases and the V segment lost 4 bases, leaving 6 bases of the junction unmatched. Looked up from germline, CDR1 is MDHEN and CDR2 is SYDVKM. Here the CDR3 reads CASSSLGQGHGYTF. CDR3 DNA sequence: TGTGCCAGCAGTTCCCTGGGACAGGGTCATGGCTACACCTTC.

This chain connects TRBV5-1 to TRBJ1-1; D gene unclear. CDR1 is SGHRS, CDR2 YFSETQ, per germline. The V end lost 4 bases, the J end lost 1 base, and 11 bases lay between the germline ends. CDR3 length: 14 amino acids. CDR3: CASSPNRGNTEAFF. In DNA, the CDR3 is TGCGCCAGCAGCCCGAATCGGGGGAACACTGAAGCTTTCTTT. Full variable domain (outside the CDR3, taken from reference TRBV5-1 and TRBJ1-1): KAGVTQTPRYLIKTRGQQVTLSCSPISGHRSVSWYQQTPGQGLQFLFEYFSETQRNKGNFPGRFSGRQFSNSRSEMNVSTLELGDSALYLCASSPNRGNTEAFFGQGTRLTVV.

This CDR3 reads CASSYLGGYNEQFF. The CDR3 DNA reads TGTGCCAGCAGTTACCTCGGAGGATACAATGAGCAGTTCTTC. This rearrangement joins TRBV6-6 to TRBJ2-1; possible D gene TRBD2, 5 bases. The V end was cut by 2 bases, the J end by 4 bases, with 9 bases between. CDR3 length equals 14 residues. Germline assignment: CDR1 MNHNY and CDR2 SVGAGI (reference sequence).

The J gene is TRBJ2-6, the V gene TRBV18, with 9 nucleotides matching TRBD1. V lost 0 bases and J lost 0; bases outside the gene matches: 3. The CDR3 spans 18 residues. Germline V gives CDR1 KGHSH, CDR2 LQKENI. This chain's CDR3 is CASSPPGQGSSGANVLTF. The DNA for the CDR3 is TGTGCCAGCTCACCACCGGGACAGGGATCCTCTGGGGCCAACGTCCTGACTTTC. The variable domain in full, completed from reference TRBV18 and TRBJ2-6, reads NAGVMQNPRHLVRRRGQEARLRCSPMKGHSHVYWYRQLPEEGLKFMVYLQKENIIDESGMPKERFSAEFPKEGPSILRIQQVVRGDSAAYFCASSPPGQGSSGANVLTFGAGSRLTVL.

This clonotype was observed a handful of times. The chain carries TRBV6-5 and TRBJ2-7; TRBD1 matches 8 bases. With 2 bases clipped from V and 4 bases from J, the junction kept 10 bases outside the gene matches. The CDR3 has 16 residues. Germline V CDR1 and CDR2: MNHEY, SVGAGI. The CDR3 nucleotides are TGTGCCAGCAGTTACCAGTATAGGACAGGGAAATACGAGCAGTACTTC. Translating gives CASSYQYRTGKYEQYF.

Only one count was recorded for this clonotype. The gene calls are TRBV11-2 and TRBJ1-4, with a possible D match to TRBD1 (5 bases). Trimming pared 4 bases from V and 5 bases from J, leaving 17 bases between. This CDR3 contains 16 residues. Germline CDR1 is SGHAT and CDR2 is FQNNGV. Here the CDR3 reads CASSSRPVGENEKLFF. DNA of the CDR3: TGTGCCAGCAGCTCCAGGCCCGTGGGGGAGAATGAAAAACTGTTTTTT.

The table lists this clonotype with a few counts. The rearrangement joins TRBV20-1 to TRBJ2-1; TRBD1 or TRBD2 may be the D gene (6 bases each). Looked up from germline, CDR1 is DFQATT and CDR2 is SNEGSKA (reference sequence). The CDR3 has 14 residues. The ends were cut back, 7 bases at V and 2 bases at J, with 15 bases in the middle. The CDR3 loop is CSVGGTDAYNEQFF. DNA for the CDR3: TGCAGTGTAGGGGGGACTGACGCCTACAATGAGCAGTTCTTC.

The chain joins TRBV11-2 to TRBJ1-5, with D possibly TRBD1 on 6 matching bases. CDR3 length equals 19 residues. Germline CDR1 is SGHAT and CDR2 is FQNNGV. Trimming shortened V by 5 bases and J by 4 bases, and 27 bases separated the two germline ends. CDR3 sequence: CASSTKLEKGGGTNQPQHF. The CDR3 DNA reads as TGTGCCAGCAGCACAAAATTAGAGAAGGGAGGGGGAACTAATCAGCCCCAGCATTTT.

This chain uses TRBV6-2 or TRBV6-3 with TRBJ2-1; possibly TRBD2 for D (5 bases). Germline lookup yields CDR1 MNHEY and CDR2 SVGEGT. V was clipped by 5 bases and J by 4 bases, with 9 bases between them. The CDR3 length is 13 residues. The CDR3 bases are TGTGCCAGCAGTACCGGACTGTACAATGAGCAGTTCTTC. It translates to CASSTGLYNEQFF.

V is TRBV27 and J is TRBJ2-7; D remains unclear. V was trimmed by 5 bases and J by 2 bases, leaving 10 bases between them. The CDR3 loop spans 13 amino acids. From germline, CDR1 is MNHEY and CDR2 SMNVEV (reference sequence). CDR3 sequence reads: CASSPDGPYEQYF. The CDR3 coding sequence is TGTGCCAGCAGTCCTGACGGACCCTACGAGCAGTACTTC.

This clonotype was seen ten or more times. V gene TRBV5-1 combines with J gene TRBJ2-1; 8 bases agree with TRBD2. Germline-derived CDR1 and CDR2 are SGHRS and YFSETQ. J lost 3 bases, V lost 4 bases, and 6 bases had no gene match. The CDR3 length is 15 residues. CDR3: CASSRGAGGYNEQFF. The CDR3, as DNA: TGCGCCAGCAGCAGGGGGGCGGGAGGCTACAATGAGCAGTTCTTC.

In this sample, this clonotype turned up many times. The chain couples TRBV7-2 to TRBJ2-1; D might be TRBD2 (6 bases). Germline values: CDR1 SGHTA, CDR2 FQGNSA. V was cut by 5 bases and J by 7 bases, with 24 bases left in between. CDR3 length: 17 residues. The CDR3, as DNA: TGTGCCAGCAGCCAAATTGCCCGGGGGACCAATGGGAATGAGCAGTTCTTC. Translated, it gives CASSQIARGTNGNEQFF.

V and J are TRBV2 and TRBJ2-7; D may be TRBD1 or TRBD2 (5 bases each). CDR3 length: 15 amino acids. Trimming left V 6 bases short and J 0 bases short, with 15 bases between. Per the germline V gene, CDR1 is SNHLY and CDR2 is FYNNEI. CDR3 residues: CASSARDANSYEQYF. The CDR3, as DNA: TGTGCCAGCAGCGCCCGGGACGCAAACTCCTACGAGCAGTACTTC. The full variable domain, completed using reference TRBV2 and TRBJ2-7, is EPEVTQTPSHQVTQMGQEVILRCVPISNHLYFYWYRQILGQKVEFLVSFYNNEISEKSEIFDDQFSVERPDGSNFTLKIRSTKLEDSAMYFCASSARDANSYEQYFGPGTRLTVT.

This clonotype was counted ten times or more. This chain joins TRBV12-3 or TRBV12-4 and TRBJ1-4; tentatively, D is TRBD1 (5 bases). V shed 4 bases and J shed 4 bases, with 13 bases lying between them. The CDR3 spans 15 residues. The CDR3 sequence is CASSSRLQGNEKLFF. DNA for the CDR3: TGTGCCAGCAGTTCCCGGCTCCAGGGTAATGAAAAACTGTTTTTT.

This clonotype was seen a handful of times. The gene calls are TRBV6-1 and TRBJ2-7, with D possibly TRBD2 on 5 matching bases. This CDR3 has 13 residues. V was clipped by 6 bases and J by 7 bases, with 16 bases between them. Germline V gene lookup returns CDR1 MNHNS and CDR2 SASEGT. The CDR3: CASRASGEGEQYF. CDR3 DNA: TGTGCCAGCAGGGCCTCCGGAGAGGGAGAGCAGTACTTC.

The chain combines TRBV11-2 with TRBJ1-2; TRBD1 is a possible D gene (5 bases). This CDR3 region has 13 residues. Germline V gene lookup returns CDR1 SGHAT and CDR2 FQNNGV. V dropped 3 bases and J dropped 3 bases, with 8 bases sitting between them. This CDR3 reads CASSLQGDYGYTF. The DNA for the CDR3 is TGTGCCAGCAGCTTGCAGGGTGACTATGGCTACACCTTC.

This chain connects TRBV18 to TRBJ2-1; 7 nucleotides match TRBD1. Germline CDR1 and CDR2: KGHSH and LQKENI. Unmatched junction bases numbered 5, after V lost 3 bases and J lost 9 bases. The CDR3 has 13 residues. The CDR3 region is CASSPGTVSEQFF. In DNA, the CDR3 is TGTGCCAGCTCACCGGGGACAGTTAGTGAGCAGTTCTTC.

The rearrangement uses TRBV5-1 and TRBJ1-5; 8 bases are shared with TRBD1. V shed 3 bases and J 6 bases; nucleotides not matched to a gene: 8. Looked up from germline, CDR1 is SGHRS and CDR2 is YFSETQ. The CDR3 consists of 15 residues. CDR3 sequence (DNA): TGCGCCAGCAGCTGGCAGGGGGCGCACGGTCAGCCCCAGCATTTT. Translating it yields CASSWQGAHGQPQHF.